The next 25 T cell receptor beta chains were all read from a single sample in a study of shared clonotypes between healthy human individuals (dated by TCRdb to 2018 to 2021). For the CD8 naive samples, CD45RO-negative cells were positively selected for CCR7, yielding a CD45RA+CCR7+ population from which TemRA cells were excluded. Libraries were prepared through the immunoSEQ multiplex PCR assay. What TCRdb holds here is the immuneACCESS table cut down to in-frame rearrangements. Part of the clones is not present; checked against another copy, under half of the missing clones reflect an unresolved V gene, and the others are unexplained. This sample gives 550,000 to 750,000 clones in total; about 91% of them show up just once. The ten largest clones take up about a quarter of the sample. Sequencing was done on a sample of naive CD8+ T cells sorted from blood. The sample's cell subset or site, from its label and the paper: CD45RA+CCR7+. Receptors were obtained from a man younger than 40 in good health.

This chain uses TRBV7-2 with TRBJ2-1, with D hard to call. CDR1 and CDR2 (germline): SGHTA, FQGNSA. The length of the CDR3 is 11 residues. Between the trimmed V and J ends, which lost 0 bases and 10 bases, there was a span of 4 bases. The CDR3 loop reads CASSLAREQFF. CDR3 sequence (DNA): TGTGCCAGCAGCTTAGCCCGGGAGCAGTTCTTC.

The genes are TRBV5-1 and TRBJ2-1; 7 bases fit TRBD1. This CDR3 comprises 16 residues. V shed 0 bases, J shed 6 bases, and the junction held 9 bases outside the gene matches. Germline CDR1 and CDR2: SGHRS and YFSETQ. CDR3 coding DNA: TGCGCCAGCAGCTTGGGCCGGGACAGCTTATTCAATGAGCAGTTCTTC. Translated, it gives CASSLGRDSLFNEQFF.

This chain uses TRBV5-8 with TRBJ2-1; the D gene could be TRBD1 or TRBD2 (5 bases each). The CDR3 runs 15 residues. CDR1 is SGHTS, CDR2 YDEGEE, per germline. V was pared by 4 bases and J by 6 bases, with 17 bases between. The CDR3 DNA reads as TGTGCCAGCAGCCCCGGGACCACTTCGGTCAATGAGCAGTTCTTC. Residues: CASSPGTTSVNEQFF.

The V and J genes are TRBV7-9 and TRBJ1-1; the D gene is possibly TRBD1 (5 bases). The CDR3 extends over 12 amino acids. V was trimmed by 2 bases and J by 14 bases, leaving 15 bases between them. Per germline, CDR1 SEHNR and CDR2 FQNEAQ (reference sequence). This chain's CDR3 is CASSLIVPGLFF. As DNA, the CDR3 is TGTGCCAGCAGCTTAATTGTGCCAGGGTTGTTCTTT.

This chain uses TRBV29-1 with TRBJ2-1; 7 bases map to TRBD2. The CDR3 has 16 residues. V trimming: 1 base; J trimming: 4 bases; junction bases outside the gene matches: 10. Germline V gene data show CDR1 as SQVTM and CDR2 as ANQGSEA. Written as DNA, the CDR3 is TGCAGCGTTGAAGGGTCCGAGCGGGGAGCGTACAATGAGCAGTTCTTC. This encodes CSVEGSERGAYNEQFF.

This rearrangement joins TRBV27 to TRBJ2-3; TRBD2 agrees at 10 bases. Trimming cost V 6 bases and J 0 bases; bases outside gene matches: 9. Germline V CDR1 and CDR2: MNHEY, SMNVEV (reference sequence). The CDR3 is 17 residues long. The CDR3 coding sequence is TGTGCCAGCAGCCCATACCTAGCGGGAGCGAGCACAGATACGCAGTATTTT. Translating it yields CASSPYLAGASTDTQYF.

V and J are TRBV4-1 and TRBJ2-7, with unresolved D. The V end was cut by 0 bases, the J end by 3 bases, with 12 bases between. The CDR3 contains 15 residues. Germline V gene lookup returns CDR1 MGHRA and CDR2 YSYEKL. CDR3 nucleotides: TGCGCCAGCAGCCAAGATCTCGCCACTTTCTACGAGCAGTACTTC. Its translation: CASSQDLATFYEQYF.

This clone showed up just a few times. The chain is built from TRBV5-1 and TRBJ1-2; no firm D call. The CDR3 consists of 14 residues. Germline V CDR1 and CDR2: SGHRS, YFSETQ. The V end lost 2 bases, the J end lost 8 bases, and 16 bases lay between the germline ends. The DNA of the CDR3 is TGCGCCAGCAGCTTCCAGACTCCTGAAGGGGGCTACACCTTC. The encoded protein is CASSFQTPEGGYTF.

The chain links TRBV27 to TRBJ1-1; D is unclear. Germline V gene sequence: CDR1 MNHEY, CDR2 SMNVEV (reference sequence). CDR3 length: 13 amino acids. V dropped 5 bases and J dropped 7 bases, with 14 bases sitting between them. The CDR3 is CASSPIQNYEAFF. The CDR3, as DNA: TGTGCCAGCAGTCCGATACAGAACTATGAAGCTTTCTTT.

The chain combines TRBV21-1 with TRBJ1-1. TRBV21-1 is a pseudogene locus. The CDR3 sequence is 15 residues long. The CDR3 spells CASSTTGGGDTEAFF. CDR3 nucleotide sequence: TGTGCCAGCAGCACTACAGGAGGGGGGGACACTGAAGCTTTCTTT.

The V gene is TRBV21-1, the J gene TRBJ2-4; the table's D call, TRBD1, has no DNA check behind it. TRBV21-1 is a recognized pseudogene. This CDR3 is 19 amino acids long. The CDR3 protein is CASSIQTGMIWVAKNIQYF. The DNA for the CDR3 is TGTGCCAGCAGCATTCAAACAGGTATGATCTGGGTTGCCAAAAACATTCAGTACTTC.

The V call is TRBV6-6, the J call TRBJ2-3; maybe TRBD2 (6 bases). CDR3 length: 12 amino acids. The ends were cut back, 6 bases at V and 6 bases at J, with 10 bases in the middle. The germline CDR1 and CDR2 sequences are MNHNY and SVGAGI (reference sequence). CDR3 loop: CASSILADTQYF. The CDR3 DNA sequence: TGTGCCAGCAGCATACTAGCTGATACGCAGTATTTT.

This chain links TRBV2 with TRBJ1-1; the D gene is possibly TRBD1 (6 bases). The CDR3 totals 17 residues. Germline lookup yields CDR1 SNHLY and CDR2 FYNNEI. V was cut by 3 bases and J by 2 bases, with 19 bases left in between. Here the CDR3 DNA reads TGTGCCAGCAGTGATTGGCAGTCGGGGGACAAAAACACTGAAGCTTTCTTT. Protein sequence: CASSDWQSGDKNTEAFF.

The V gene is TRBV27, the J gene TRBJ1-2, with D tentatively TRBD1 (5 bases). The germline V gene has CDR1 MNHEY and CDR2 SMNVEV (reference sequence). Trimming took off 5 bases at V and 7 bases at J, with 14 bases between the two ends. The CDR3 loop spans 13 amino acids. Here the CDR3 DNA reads TGTGCCAGCAGTGTGTCAAGGGGTGTTGGCTACACCTTC. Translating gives CASSVSRGVGYTF.

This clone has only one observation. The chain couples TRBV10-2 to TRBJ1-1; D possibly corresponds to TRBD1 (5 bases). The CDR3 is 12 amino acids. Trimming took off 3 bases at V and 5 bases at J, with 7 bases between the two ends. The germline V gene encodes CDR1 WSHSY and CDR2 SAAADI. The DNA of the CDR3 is TGCGCCAGCAGTGATCGGGGGACTGAAGCTTTCTTT. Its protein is CASSDRGTEAFF.

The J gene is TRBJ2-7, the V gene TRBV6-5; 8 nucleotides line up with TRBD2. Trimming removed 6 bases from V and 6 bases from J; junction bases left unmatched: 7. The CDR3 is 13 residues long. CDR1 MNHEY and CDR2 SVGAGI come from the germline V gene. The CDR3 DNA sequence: TGTGCCAGCAGCACCGGGACTAGAGGCGAGCAGTACTTC. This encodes CASSTGTRGEQYF.

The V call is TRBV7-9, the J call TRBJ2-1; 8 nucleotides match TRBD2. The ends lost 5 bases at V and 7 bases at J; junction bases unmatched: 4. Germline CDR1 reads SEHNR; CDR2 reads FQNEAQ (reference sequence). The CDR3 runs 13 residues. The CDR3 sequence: CASSASSGNEQFF. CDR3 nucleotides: TGTGCCAGCAGCGCTTCTAGCGGGAATGAGCAGTTCTTC.

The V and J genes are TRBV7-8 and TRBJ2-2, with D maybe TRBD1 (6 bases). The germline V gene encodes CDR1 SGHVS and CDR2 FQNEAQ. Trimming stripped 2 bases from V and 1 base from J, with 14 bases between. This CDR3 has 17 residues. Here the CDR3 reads CASSLSGSGQNTGELFF. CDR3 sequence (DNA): TGTGCCAGCAGCTTAAGTGGTTCGGGACAGAACACCGGGGAGCTGTTTTTT.

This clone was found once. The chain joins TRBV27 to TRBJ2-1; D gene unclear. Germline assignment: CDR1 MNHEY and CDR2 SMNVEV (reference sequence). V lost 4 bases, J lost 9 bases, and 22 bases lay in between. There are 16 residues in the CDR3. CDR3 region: CASSSPPASSLGEQFF. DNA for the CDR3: TGTGCCAGCAGTTCCCCGCCCGCCTCCTCTTTGGGTGAGCAGTTCTTC.

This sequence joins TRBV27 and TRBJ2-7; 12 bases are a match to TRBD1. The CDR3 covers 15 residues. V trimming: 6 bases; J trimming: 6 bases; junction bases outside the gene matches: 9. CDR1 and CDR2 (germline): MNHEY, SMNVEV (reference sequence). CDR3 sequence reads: CASRRGQGALLEQYF. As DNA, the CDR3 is TGTGCCAGCAGACGGGGACAGGGGGCTCTTCTCGAGCAGTACTTC.

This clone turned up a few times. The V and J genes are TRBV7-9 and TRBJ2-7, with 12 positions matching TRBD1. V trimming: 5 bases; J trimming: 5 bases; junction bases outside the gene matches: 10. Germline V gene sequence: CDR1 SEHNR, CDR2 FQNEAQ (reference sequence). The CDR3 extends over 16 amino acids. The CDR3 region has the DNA TGTGCCAGCAGCCTCGGGGACAGGGGGCTTAACGACGAGCAGTACTTC. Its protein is CASSLGDRGLNDEQYF.

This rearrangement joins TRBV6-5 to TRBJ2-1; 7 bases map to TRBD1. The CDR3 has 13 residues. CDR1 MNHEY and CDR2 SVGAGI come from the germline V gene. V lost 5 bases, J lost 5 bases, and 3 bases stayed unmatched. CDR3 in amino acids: CASSTQGNNEQFF. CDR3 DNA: TGTGCCAGCAGTACACAGGGGAACAATGAGCAGTTCTTC.

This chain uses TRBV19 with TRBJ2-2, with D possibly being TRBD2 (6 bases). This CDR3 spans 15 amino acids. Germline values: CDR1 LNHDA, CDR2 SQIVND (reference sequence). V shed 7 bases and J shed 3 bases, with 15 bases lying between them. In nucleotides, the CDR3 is TGTGCCAGTATACCGACTAGGTCACACACCGGGGAGCTGTTTTTT. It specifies CASIPTRSHTGELFF.

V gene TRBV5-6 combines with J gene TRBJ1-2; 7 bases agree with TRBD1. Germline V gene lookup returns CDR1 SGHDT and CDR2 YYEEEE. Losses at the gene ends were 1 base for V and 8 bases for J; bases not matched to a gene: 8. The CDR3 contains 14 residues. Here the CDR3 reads CASSLIGQGDGYTF. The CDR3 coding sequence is TGTGCCAGCAGCTTGATCGGGCAGGGGGACGGCTACACCTTC.

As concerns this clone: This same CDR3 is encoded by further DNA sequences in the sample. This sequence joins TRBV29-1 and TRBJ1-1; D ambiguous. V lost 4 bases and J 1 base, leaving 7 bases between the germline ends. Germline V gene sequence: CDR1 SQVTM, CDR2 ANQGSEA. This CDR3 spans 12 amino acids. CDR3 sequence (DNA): TGCAGCGTTGGTCCAGGGAACACTGAAGCTTTCTTT. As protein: CSVGPGNTEAFF.